The clone carrying this T cell receptor beta chain was counted a single time. This sample is drawn from a study of OX40 agonist ivuxolimab in advanced cancers. This CDR3 region has 14 residues. Germline V gives CDR1 SGHNT, CDR2 YYREEE (reference sequence). Trimming at V came to 6 bases and at J to 8 bases, leaving 5 bases not matched to a gene. TCRdb keeps only in-frame clones here, not all; method: immunoSEQ multiplex PCR. This table has tens of thousands of clones, approximately 80% appearing once. Here the sequenced sample was CD4+ or CD8+ T cells sorted from blood, taken in a trial of the OX40 agonist ivuxolimab. This receptor was obtained from an adult with an advanced solid tumor such as melanoma, head and neck, liver or kidney cancer. The V call is TRBV5-4, the J call TRBJ2-1; TRBD2 matches at 13 bases. DNA of the CDR3: TGTGCCAGCATACTAGCGGGGGGGCCGTATGAGCAGTTCTTC. Its protein is CASILAGGPYEQFF.